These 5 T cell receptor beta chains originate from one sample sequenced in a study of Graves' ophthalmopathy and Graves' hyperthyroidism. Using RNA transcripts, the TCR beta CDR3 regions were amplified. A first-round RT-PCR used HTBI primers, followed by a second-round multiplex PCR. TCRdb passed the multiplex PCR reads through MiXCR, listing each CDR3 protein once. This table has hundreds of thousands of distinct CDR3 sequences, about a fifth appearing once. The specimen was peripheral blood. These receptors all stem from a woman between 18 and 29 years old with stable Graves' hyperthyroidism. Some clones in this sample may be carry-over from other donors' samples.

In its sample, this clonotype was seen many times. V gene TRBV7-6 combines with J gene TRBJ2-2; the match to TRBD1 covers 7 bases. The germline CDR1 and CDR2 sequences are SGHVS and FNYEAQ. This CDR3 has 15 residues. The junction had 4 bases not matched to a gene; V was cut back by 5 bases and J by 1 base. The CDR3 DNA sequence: TGTGCCAGCAGCACGGACAGGCGGAACACCGGGGAGCTGTTTTTT. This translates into CASSTDRRNTGELFF.

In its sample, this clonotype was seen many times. The CDR3 DNA reads as TGTGCCAGCAGCCTGGACAGGGGAAGTCAGCCCCAGCATTTT. Encoded protein: CASSLDRGSQPQHF. The chain has TRBV2 and TRBJ1-5; 9 nucleotides line up with TRBD1. This CDR3 comprises 14 residues. V trimming: 6 bases; J trimming: 6 bases; junction bases outside the gene matches: 6. In germline, CDR1 is SNHLY, CDR2 FYNNEI.

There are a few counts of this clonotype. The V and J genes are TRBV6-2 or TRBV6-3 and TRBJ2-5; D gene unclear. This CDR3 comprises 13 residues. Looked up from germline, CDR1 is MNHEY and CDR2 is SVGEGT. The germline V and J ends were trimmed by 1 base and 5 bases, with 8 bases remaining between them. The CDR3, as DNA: TGTGCCAGCAGTTACTGGGCCGGGGAGACCCAGTACTTC. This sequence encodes CASSYWAGETQYF.

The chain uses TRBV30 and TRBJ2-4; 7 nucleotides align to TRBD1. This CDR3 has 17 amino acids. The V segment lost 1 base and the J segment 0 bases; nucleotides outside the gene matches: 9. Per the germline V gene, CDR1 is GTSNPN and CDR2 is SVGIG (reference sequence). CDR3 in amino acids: CAWSAGDSTLAKNIQYF. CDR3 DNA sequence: TGTGCCTGGAGTGCCGGGGACAGCACCTTAGCCAAAAACATTCAGTACTTC. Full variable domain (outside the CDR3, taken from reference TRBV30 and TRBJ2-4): SQTIHQWPATLVQPVGSPLSLECTVEGTSNPNLYWYRQAAGRGLQLLFYSVGIGQISSEVPQNLSASRPQDRQFILSSKKLLLSDSGFYLCAWSAGDSTLAKNIQYFGAGTRLSVL.

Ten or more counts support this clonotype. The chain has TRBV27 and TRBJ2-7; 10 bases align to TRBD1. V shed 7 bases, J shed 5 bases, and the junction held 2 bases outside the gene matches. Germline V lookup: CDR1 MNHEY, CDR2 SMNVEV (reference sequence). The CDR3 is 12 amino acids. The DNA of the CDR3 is TGTGCCAGCATGGGGACAGGGGACGAGCAGTACTTC. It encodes CASMGTGDEQYF.